The rows below give T cell receptor beta chains drawn from one sample of a study of cytomegalovirus exposure and HLA in healthy donors. Sequencing was performed with immunoSEQ multiplex PCR; in TCRdb, only in-frame clones are kept and a portion is missing. The sample lists roughly 180,000 clones, roughly 75% occurring once. The sample taken for sequencing was PBMCs. Every receptor here comes from a female donor in good health and CMV-seronegative. CDR3s include the opening cysteine and the closing phenylalanine or tryptophan. D genes are given only for firm matches. A row's size may be missing; if present it is once, few, many or a size class.

J,size,D,V,DNA,CDR3
TRBJ2-5,.,TRBD1,TRBV7-2,TGTGCCAGCAGCCCACCCCGGGACAGGGCCCAAGAGACCCAGTACTTC,CASSPPRDRAQETQYF
TRBJ2-5,.,.,TRBV27,TGTGCCAGCAGTTTATTCGGGGGAGGGGGACAAGAGACCCAGTACTTC,CASSLFGGGGQETQYF
TRBJ2-1,.,TRBD2,TRBV6-1,TGTGCCAGCAGTGAGGCTAGCGGGAGCAATGAGCAGTTCTTC,CASSEASGSNEQFF
TRBJ2-3,.,.,TRBV27,TGTGCCAGCAGTGCCTCGAACCCGGAGGCGCAGTATTTT,CASSASNPEAQYF
TRBJ1-2,.,.,TRBV18,TGTGCCAGCTCACCATTACAGGGTAACTATGGCTACACCTTC,CASSPLQGNYGYTF
TRBJ1-3,.,TRBD1,TRBV7-9,TGTGCCAGCAGCTTCGGGCAGGGGGCGACCCTCAGCCTTCGAAACACCATATATTTT,CASSFGQGATLSLRNTIYF
TRBJ2-3,.,TRBD1,TRBV5-8,TGTGCCAGCAGCTTGGGTGGACAGGGCGGGGATACGCAGTATTTT,CASSLGGQGGDTQYF
TRBJ1-1,.,.,TRBV10-3,TGTGCCATCACCGAGACAGCGAACACTGAAGCTTTCTTT,CAITETANTEAFF
TRBJ2-3,.,TRBD2,TRBV19,TGTGCCAGTAGTATAGGTAGCGGGAGCACAGATACGCAGTATTTT,CASSIGSGSTDTQYF
TRBJ2-7,.,TRBD2,TRBV6-5,TGTGCCAGCAGTTACGGGGGGGCTAGCGGGAGTTGGGAGCAGTACTTC,CASSYGGASGSWEQYF
TRBJ1-5,.,TRBD1,TRBV7-2,TGTGCCAGCACCCCGGACAGGGCTAATCAGCCCCAGCATTTT,CASTPDRANQPQHF
TRBJ2-1,few,TRBD2,TRBV10-3,TGTGCCATCAGTGCCCCCCTGGGACTAGCTTGCAATGAGCAGTTCTTC,CAISAPLGLACNEQFF
TRBJ1-1,.,TRBD1,TRBV7-8,TGTGCCAGCAGCCCTCGAGAGGGGGCGAACACTGAAGCTTTCTTT,CASSPREGANTEAFF